The next 13 T cell receptor beta chains were all read from a single sample in a study of blood T cell repertoires in COVID-19. Generated by immunoSEQ multiplex PCR, the TCRdb table keeps only in-frame clones and is missing some. The table includes 80,000 to 100,000 clones, over 90% detected once. Specimen: peripheral blood. The receptors come from a human donor with active COVID-19. The donor label of this sample is uncertain.

The rearrangement uses TRBV19 and TRBJ2-3; TRBD2 might be the D (6 bases). This CDR3 is 15 amino acids long. The germline V and J ends were trimmed by 4 bases and 0 bases, with 11 bases remaining between them. Germline CDR1 reads LNHDA; CDR2 reads SQIVND (reference sequence). CDR3 DNA sequence: TGTGCCAGTAGTAGGGGGGTAACTAGCACAGATACGCAGTATTTT. Translated: CASSRGVTSTDTQYF.

This chain connects TRBV6-5 to TRBJ1-6, with D tentatively TRBD1 (6 bases). The CDR3 is 14 residues long. Germline V lookup: CDR1 MNHEY, CDR2 SVGAGI. The V gene lost 2 bases and the J gene lost 9 bases, with 11 bases spanning the gap. The CDR3 is CASSYMGQSSPLHF. In nucleotides, the CDR3 is TGTGCCAGCAGTTACATGGGACAATCTTCACCCCTCCACTTT.

The chain employs TRBV11-3 and TRBJ2-5; D ambiguous. V lost 3 bases and J lost 6, with 5 bases in between. CDR1 SGHNT and CDR2 YENEEA come from the germline V gene. The CDR3 consists of 11 residues. The CDR3 coding sequence is TGTGCCAGCAGCTTGAAGCAGACCCAGTACTTC. Protein: CASSLKQTQYF.

V usage is TRBV24-1 and J usage is TRBJ1-1; D is undetermined. Germline V CDR1 and CDR2: KGHDR, SFDVKD. Trimming stripped 2 bases from V and 4 bases from J, with 13 bases between. The CDR3 is 15 amino acids. CDR3 coding DNA: TGTGCCACCAGTGATTCGGGGAAAAGAGGCACTGAAGCTTTCTTT. Translated: CATSDSGKRGTEAFF.

This chain connects TRBV5-1 to TRBJ2-3; TRBD2 aligns across 11 bases. There are 19 residues in the CDR3. V trimming: 4 bases; J trimming: 0 bases; junction bases outside the gene matches: 13. The germline V gene has CDR1 SGHRS and CDR2 YFSETQ. The CDR3 sequence is CASSPLGTSGTTSTDTQYF. The CDR3 coding sequence is TGCGCCAGCAGCCCGCTCGGGACTAGCGGTACCACTAGCACAGATACGCAGTATTTT.

V gene TRBV5-1 combines with J gene TRBJ2-5; 8 nucleotides align to TRBD1. Germline V gene data show CDR1 as SGHRS and CDR2 as YFSETQ. The CDR3 spans 15 residues. Trimming took 0 bases from V and 5 from J; bases not matched to a gene: 6. The CDR3 nucleotides read TGCGCCAGCAGCTTGGAATATCGACAGGGGGAGACCCAGTACTTC. Translated, it gives CASSLEYRQGETQYF. Filled out from reference TRBV5-1 and TRBJ2-5, the complete variable domain reads KAGVTQTPRYLIKTRGQQVTLSCSPISGHRSVSWYQQTPGQGLQFLFEYFSETQRNKGNFPGRFSGRQFSNSRSEMNVSTLELGDSALYLCASSLEYRQGETQYFGPGTRLLVL.

The J gene is TRBJ1-2, the V gene TRBV6-5; the D gene is possibly TRBD1 (6 bases). Trimming took 6 bases from V and 6 from J, leaving 14 bases between them. Germline CDR1 is MNHEY and CDR2 is SVGAGI. The length of the CDR3 is 13 residues. CDR3 coding DNA: TGTGCCAGCAGATTCACAGGGTGGCATGGCTACACCTTC. Residues: CASRFTGWHGYTF.

This clone was counted once. V and J are TRBV19 and TRBJ2-3; possible D gene TRBD1, 5 bases. V gave up 5 bases and J gave up 0 bases, with 15 bases separating them. This CDR3 contains 16 residues. Germline CDR1 is LNHDA and CDR2 is SQIVND (reference sequence). As DNA, the CDR3 is TGTGCCAGTAGTCAGGGCAGCCAACCTAGCACAGATACGCAGTATTTT. This translates into CASSQGSQPSTDTQYF.

The rearrangement joins TRBV19 to TRBJ2-3; TRBD2 matches 16 bases. Germline CDR1 is LNHDA and CDR2 is SQIVND (reference sequence). V shed 4 bases, J shed 1 base, and the junction held 2 bases outside the gene matches. The CDR3 extends over 17 amino acids. The DNA of the CDR3 is TGTGCCAGTAGTAGGGGACTAGCGGGGGGGGGCACAGATACGCAGTATTTT. It is translated as CASSRGLAGGGTDTQYF.

The V gene is TRBV7-8, the J gene TRBJ1-1; 10 bases match TRBD1. Trimming took 8 bases from V and 3 from J; bases not matched to a gene: 6. This CDR3 region has 14 residues. In germline, CDR1 is SGHVS, CDR2 FQNEAQ. The CDR3 here is CASGGQGSDTEAFF. In DNA form, the CDR3 reads TGTGCCAGCGGGGGACAGGGGTCAGACACTGAAGCTTTCTTT.

V and J are TRBV4-1 and TRBJ2-7, with 10 bases matching TRBD2. This CDR3 contains 15 residues. Unmatched junction bases numbered 6, after V lost 4 bases and J lost 3 bases. Germline V lookup: CDR1 MGHRA, CDR2 YSYEKL. The CDR3 coding sequence is TGCGCCAGCAGCCCTCCCCTAGCGGGAGTCTACGAGCAGTACTTC. The encoded protein is CASSPPLAGVYEQYF.

The rearrangement links TRBV10-3 to TRBJ1-2, with 9 bases fitting TRBD1. The CDR3 is made up of 12 amino acids. Germline V lookup: CDR1 ENHRY, CDR2 SYGVKD. V lost 6 bases to trimming and J lost 4 bases; unmatched junction nucleotides: 0. CDR3 sequence (DNA): TGTGCCATCAGGGGACAGGGCTATGGCTACACCTTC. Translation: CAIRGQGYGYTF.

This chain joins TRBV2 and TRBJ1-1; 7 positions agree with TRBD1. Germline lookup yields CDR1 SNHLY and CDR2 FYNNEI. Trimming at V came to 7 bases and at J to 4 bases, leaving 9 bases not matched to a gene. There are 14 residues in the CDR3. CDR3 in amino acids: CASTGDSGGTEAFF. CDR3 DNA: TGTGCCAGCACAGGGGACAGCGGAGGCACTGAAGCTTTCTTT.